This T cell receptor (beta chain) was identified in a study of blood T cells in healthy people across ages. PCR was performed a second time for about 6 to 12 cycles using a sample-barcoded 5' primer and a J-beta primer mix. TCRdb reprocessed the 5' RACE reads with MiXCR, giving one entry per CDR3 protein. The sample lists 760,000 or so distinct CDR3 sequences, roughly 25% seen once, with more than 8.5% in the top ten. Germline V gives CDR1 ENHRY, CDR2 SYGVKD. Trimming took off 0 bases at V and 9 bases at J, with 15 bases between the two ends. The CDR3 is 15 residues long. Total RNA, at least 6 micrograms per sample, came from PBMCs. These data also formed part of another study, on T cells of mothers and their children. This second report adds: Related and unrelated pairs show TCR recombination output that thymic selection shapes similarly.

Input material: blood. The receptor comes from a boy aged 5-17 years in good health. The chain employs TRBV10-3 and TRBJ2-1; weak D call: TRBD2 (6 bases). The CDR3 reads CAISESTGVAAEQFF. For the CDR3, the DNA is TGTGCCATCAGTGAGTCGACGGGAGTGGCGGCTGAGCAGTTCTTC.